The 29 T cell receptor beta chains given below trace back to one sample, sequenced in a study of shared clonotypes between healthy human individuals. The table came from immunoSEQ multiplex PCR; TCRdb's copy has only in-frame clones and leaves some out. The sample contains hundreds of thousands of clones, around 79% of which appear only once. The sequencing sample was made of PBMCs. The receptors shown here come from a woman in her thirties or forties in good health. Some clones in this sample may be carry-over from other donors' samples.

The rearrangement uses TRBV9 and TRBJ1-2; D is possibly TRBD1 (6 bases). Per germline, CDR1 SGDLS and CDR2 YYNGEE. V shed 0 bases and J shed 4 bases, with 7 bases lying between them. This CDR3 has 13 amino acids. The CDR3 loop reads CASSVAGVYGYTF. DNA of the CDR3: TGTGCCAGCAGCGTAGCAGGGGTCTATGGCTACACCTTC.

V is TRBV19 and J is TRBJ1-3; 10 positions match TRBD1. V shed 5 bases and J 0 bases; nucleotides not matched to a gene: 7. Germline CDR1 and CDR2: LNHDA and SQIVND (reference sequence). CDR3 length equals 17 residues. CDR3 region: CASSPGQGVPSGNTIYF. The CDR3 DNA reads TGTGCCAGTAGTCCAGGACAGGGGGTGCCCTCTGGAAACACCATATATTTT.

This chain joins TRBV4-1 and TRBJ2-5, with 7 bases that match TRBD1. Germline values: CDR1 MGHRA, CDR2 YSYEKL. V lost 4 bases and J lost 2; bases outside the gene matches: 7. CDR3 length: 15 amino acids. The CDR3 DNA follows: TGCGCCAGCAGCCTCCGGGACAGCATACAAGAGACCCAGTACTTC. As protein: CASSLRDSIQETQYF.

This clone appeared once. V gene TRBV6-1 combines with J gene TRBJ1-1, with D hard to call. CDR3 length equals 13 residues. Trimming cost V 8 bases and J 1 base, with 11 bases left between them. Germline CDR1 reads MNHNS; CDR2 reads SASEGT. The chain's CDR3 is CASGPTKNTEAFF. CDR3 coding DNA: TGTGCCAGCGGACCCACAAAGAACACTGAAGCTTTCTTT.

In this sample, this clone turned up many times. The V and J genes are TRBV21-1 and TRBJ2-1; the table's D call TRBD2 went unverified against the DNA. TRBV21-1 is labeled a pseudogene. The CDR3 contains 16 residues. The CDR3 DNA sequence: TGTGCCAGCAGCAGAGCGGATGCGGGAGACGGCAATGAGCAGTTCTTC. Translation: CASSRADAGDGNEQFF.

This sequence joins TRBV5-1 and TRBJ2-3, with TRBD2 matching 13 bases. This CDR3 has 16 residues. The junction had 8 bases not matched to a gene; V was cut back by 7 bases and J by 3 bases. Germline CDR1 SGHRS, CDR2 YFSETQ. CDR3 protein: CASQKTSGRGTDTQYF. The CDR3 nucleotides are TGCGCCAGCCAAAAAACTAGCGGGAGGGGGACAGATACGCAGTATTTT.

V usage is TRBV10-3 and J usage is TRBJ2-5, with 9 bases identical to TRBD1. Germline CDR1 reads ENHRY; CDR2 reads SYGVKD. This CDR3 contains 15 residues. J gave up 5 bases and V 3 bases, and 7 bases lay outside the gene matches. In DNA, the CDR3 is TGTGCCATCAGTGATTTCGACAGGGGGTATGAGACCCAGTACTTC. This translates into CAISDFDRGYETQYF.

This sequence joins TRBV19 and TRBJ2-1; 8 nucleotides match TRBD2. J lost 5 bases, V lost 3 bases, and 6 bases had no gene match. CDR1 and CDR2 from the germline V gene are LNHDA and SQIVND (reference sequence). CDR3 length equals 15 residues. CDR3 sequence: CASSIQGLGDNEQFF. The CDR3 DNA sequence: TGTGCCAGTAGTATCCAGGGACTAGGGGACAATGAGCAGTTCTTC.

This sequence joins TRBV11-2 and TRBJ2-5; D uncertain. Near its end, the DNA agrees better with TRBJ2-7, so the J call may be wrong. Germline CDR1 and CDR2: SGHAT and FQNNGV. This CDR3 has 14 residues. The CDR3 protein is CASSLVPVIYEQYF. The CDR3, as DNA: TGTGCCAGCAGCTTAGTCCCGGTAATCTACGAGCAGTACTTC.

In its sample, this clone was seen many times. The sample has other DNA sequences that encode this CDR3 too. The chain has TRBV28 and TRBJ2-7; no reliable D call. V lost 3 bases to trimming and J lost 3 bases, with 3 bases between them. This CDR3 region has 11 residues. Germline lookup yields CDR1 MDHEN and CDR2 SYDVKM. The DNA for the CDR3 is TGTGCCAGCAGTTTCTTCTACGAGCAGTACTTC. Its protein is CASSFFYEQYF.

The count of this clone is one. The CDR3 nucleotides read TGTGCCAGCAGCATTTTAGCGGGAGGGGCCTACAATGAGCAGTTCTTC. As protein: CASSILAGGAYNEQFF. This chain uses TRBV9 with TRBJ2-1; 11 bases agree with TRBD2. With 4 bases clipped from V and 2 bases from J, the junction kept 5 bases outside the gene matches. The CDR3 totals 16 residues. Germline loops: CDR1 SGDLS, CDR2 YYNGEE.

The chain combines TRBV5-6 with TRBJ1-3; D not resolved. In germline, CDR1 is SGHDT, CDR2 YYEEEE. The CDR3 has 14 amino acids. V lost 1 base and J 5 bases, leaving 10 bases between the germline ends. The CDR3, as DNA: TGTGCCAGCAGCTTGAGCGGGATCCGAAACACCATATATTTT. It yields the protein CASSLSGIRNTIYF.

CDR3 nucleotides: TGTGCCAGCAGTGAAGGGACGCCCCCAGATACGCAGTATTTT. Translation gives CASSEGTPPDTQYF. The rearrangement joins TRBV6-1 to TRBJ2-3; D unresolved. Germline CDR1 is MNHNS and CDR2 is SASEGT. Trimming cost V 1 base and J 4 bases, with 9 bases left between them. The CDR3 has 14 amino acids.

Points on this clone: The sample contains more than one DNA sequence encoding this CDR3. The chain links TRBV5-4 to TRBJ2-7, with 11 positions matching TRBD2. The trim removed 4 bases at V and 1 base at J, leaving 4 bases unmatched. There are 15 residues in the CDR3. From germline, CDR1 is SGHNT and CDR2 YYREEE (reference sequence). CDR3 amino acids: CASSERTSGSYEQYF. DNA of the CDR3: TGTGCCAGCAGCGAGAGGACTAGCGGGTCCTACGAGCAGTACTTC.

The gene calls are TRBV10-1 and TRBJ2-5; no definite D call. TRBJ2-7 explains the end of the DNA better; the J call may be wrong. This CDR3 comprises 14 residues. Germline V gene data show CDR1 as WNHNN and CDR2 as SYGVQD (reference sequence). The CDR3 region is CASSAGINPYEQYF. CDR3 DNA sequence: TGCGCCAGCAGTGCTGGAATTAACCCCTACGAGCAGTACTTC.

The CDR3 sequence: CASSRTGQWGQETQYF. The DNA for the CDR3 is TGTGCCAGCAGCCGCACGGGCCAGTGGGGCCAAGAGACCCAGTACTTC. The chain is built from TRBV5-8 and TRBJ2-5; D not certain. The CDR3 extends over 16 amino acids. The germline CDR1 and CDR2 sequences are SGHTS and YDEGEE. V was clipped by 4 bases and J by 1 base, with 17 bases between them.

The V call is TRBV6-5, the J call TRBJ2-6; D gene ambiguous. V dropped 4 bases and J dropped 0 bases, with 7 bases sitting between them. CDR1 MNHEY and CDR2 SVGAGI come from the germline V gene. The CDR3 has 15 amino acids. CDR3 amino acids: CASSLGSSGANVLTF. The CDR3 DNA reads as TGTGCCAGCAGTTTAGGTAGCTCTGGGGCCAACGTCCTGACTTTC.

The chain is built from TRBV5-1 and TRBJ1-4; the match to TRBD1 covers 7 bases. With 4 bases clipped from V and 4 bases from J, the junction kept 10 bases outside the gene matches. CDR1 and CDR2 (germline): SGHRS, YFSETQ. This CDR3 comprises 16 residues. CDR3 DNA sequence: TGCGCCAGCAGCCCGAGGGGGACAGTAGGTAATGAAAAACTGTTTTTT. As protein: CASSPRGTVGNEKLFF.

The chain has TRBV5-8 and TRBJ1-1, with D unresolved. CDR1 SGHTS and CDR2 YDEGEE come from the germline V gene. V lost 5 bases to trimming and J lost 1 base, with 9 bases between them. This CDR3 comprises 13 residues. DNA for the CDR3: TGTGCCAGCAGAGGGCGGGGGAACACTGAAGCTTTCTTT. Its protein product is CASRGRGNTEAFF.

The chain carries TRBV7-2 and TRBJ2-2; the D is unclear. The CDR3 contains 14 residues. Between the trimmed V and J ends, which lost 2 bases and 4 bases, there was a span of 8 bases. Germline CDR1 is SGHTA and CDR2 is FQGNSA. DNA for the CDR3: TGTGCCAGCAGCTTAAACTCGGGCACCGGGGAGCTGTTTTTT. Translating gives CASSLNSGTGELFF.

V gene TRBV7-9 combines with J gene TRBJ1-1; 7 bases align to TRBD1. The CDR3 contains 12 residues. Germline V gene data show CDR1 as SEHNR and CDR2 as FQNEAQ (reference sequence). J was trimmed by 11 bases and V by 1 base; bases with no gene match: 4. The CDR3 reads CASSLEGAGAFF. DNA of the CDR3: TGTGCCAGCAGCTTAGAGGGGGCGGGGGCTTTCTTT.

The chain employs TRBV19 and TRBJ1-5; no firm D call. Between the trimmed V and J ends, which lost 2 bases and 5 bases, there was a span of 7 bases. From germline, CDR1 is LNHDA and CDR2 SQIVND (reference sequence). CDR3 length: 13 residues. The CDR3 DNA reads as TGTGCCAGTAGTATAATGGGAGATCAGCCCCAGCATTTT. This codes for CASSIMGDQPQHF.

The V gene is TRBV6-4, the J gene TRBJ2-7; 7 bases align to TRBD2. This CDR3 has 16 residues. The V gene's germline CDR1 is MRHNA and CDR2 SNTAGT. V lost 0 bases, J lost 3 bases, and 8 bases stayed unmatched. The CDR3 sequence: CASSDSATQRGYEQYF. CDR3 bases: TGTGCCAGCAGTGACTCTGCGACTCAGCGGGGCTACGAGCAGTACTTC.

The chain links TRBV28 to TRBJ2-7; TRBD1 matches 8 bases. Germline lookup yields CDR1 MDHEN and CDR2 SYDVKM. This CDR3 is built from 13 residues. The V gene end was trimmed by 6 bases and the J gene end by 7 bases; junction bases not matched to a gene: 8. This chain's CDR3 is CASSLGQDYEQYF. The CDR3 nucleotides are TGTGCCAGCAGCCTGGGACAGGACTATGAGCAGTACTTC.

The J gene is TRBJ2-1, the V gene TRBV7-3, with 7 positions matching TRBD2. This CDR3 region has 13 residues. CDR1 and CDR2 (germline): SGHTA, FQGTGA. Germline trimming cut 8 bases from V and 5 bases from J; bases unmatched to any gene: 6. CDR3 nucleotides: TGTGCCAGCGGAGCGGGGACTCACAATGAGCAGTTCTTC. It yields the protein CASGAGTHNEQFF.

In its sample, this clone was seen a few times. V and J are TRBV7-9 and TRBJ2-7; 10 bases map to TRBD1. The CDR3 runs 17 residues. The germline CDR1 and CDR2 sequences are SEHNR and FQNEAQ (reference sequence). J lost 2 bases, V lost 5 bases, and 12 bases had no gene match. The CDR3: CASSPRQGARTAYEQYF. The CDR3 DNA is TGTGCCAGCAGCCCCCGACAGGGGGCGAGGACCGCCTACGAGCAGTACTTC.

As for this clone: Possible read error: a much larger clone is one base away. In DNA form, the CDR3 reads TGTGCCAGCAGTTCCGGGACTAGCACAGATACGCAGTATTTT. Translating gives CASSSGTSTDTQYF. The chain couples TRBV5-4 to TRBJ2-3, with a weak D call TRBD2 (6 bases). Trimming stripped 5 bases from V and 0 bases from J, with 10 bases between. The CDR3 is made up of 14 amino acids. The germline CDR1 and CDR2 sequences are SGHNT and YYREEE (reference sequence).

The gene calls are TRBV19 and TRBJ2-5, with a weak D call TRBD2 (5 bases). The J call is uncertain, as TRBJ2-7 better fits the DNA end. CDR3 length: 12 residues. Germline values: CDR1 LNHDA, CDR2 SQIVND (reference sequence). As DNA, the CDR3 is TGTGCCAGTAGTGGCGGGTTTTACGAGCAGTACTTC. Its translation is CASSGGFYEQYF.

A word on this clone: This may come from a read error, since a much larger clone is one base off. Other DNA sequences of this sample code for an identical CDR3. V usage is TRBV27 and J usage is TRBJ2-2; D uncertain. CDR3 size: 12 residues. The V end was cut by 5 bases, the J end by 2 bases, with 3 bases between. Germline lookup yields CDR1 MNHEY and CDR2 SMNVEV (reference sequence). CDR3 DNA sequence: TGTGCCAGCAGTCTAAACACCGGGGAGCTGTTTTTT. As protein: CASSLNTGELFF.